This T cell receptor beta chain was identified during a study of beta chain features in type 1 diabetes. Study-level background: The samples had roughly 100,000,000 sorted cells examined in all. General study findings and limits: Among patients with Type 1 diabetes, TCRB CDR3s were moderately but significantly shorter in every one of the four CD4+ subsets. VDJ junctions sequenced from type 1 diabetes patients showed fewer insertions and more deletions.

Germline V gene lookup returns CDR1 SGHTA and CDR2 FQGTGA. The CDR3 consists of 14 residues. J lost 1 base, V lost 5 bases, and 2 bases had no gene match. For this clone: The antigen remains unidentified.

As every portion of the isolated RNA was reverse transcribed, the sequencing read expressed TCRB transcripts. Assay: immunoSEQ multiplex PCR; the TCRdb copy retains only in-frame clones and omits some. The repertoire holds about 300,000 clones, with approximately 13% as singletons. This sequence joins TRBV7-3 and TRBJ2-3, with 8 positions matching TRBD1. The specimen sequenced was naive CD4+ T cells from blood. This receptor was identified in a woman aged 18-29 years with type 1 diabetes. As DNA, the CDR3 is TGTGCCAGCAGCGAACAGGGGGGCACAGATACGCAGTATTTT. It yields the protein CASSEQGGTDTQYF.